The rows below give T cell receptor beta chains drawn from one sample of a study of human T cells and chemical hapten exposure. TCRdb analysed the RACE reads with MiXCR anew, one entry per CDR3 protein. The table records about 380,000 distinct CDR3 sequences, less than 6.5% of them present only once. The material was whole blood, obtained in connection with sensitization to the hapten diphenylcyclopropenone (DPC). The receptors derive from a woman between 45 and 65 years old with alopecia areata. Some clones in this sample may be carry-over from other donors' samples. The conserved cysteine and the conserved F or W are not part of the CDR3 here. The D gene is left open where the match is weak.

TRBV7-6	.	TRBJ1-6	ASSWTDTHNSPLH
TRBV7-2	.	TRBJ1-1	ASSPSRTQAF
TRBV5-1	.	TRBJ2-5	ASSYVLGETQY
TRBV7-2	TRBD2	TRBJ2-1	ASSFRTSGNNEQF
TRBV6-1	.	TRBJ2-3	ASRLTTSTDTQY
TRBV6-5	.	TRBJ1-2	ASSYGGHGYT
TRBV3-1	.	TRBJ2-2	ASSQETGLVTGELF
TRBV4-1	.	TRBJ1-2	ASSQEGAGSNYGYT
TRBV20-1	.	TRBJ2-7	SARELPVEQY
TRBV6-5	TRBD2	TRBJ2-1	ASSYQGLAPYNEQF
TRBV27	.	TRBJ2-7	ASPSQGFSYEQY
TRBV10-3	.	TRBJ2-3	AISARETDTQY
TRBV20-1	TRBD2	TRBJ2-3	SARPGTSGTDTQY
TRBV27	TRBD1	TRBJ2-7	ASSSSAGGPTYEQY
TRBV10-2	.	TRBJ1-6	ASSDRADNSPLH
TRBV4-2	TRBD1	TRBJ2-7	ASSQDLVRTGSSYEQY
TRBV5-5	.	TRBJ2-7	ASSLTSSYEQY
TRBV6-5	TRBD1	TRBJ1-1	ASSYSPDRGAEAF
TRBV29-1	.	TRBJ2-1	SVEGGGGSSYNEQF
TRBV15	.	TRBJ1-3	ATSRDPKGGAGNTIY
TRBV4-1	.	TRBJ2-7	ASSQDAGSSSYEQY
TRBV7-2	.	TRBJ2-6	ASRQVSGANVLT
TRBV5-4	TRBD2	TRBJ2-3	ASSWVAGGGSTDTQY
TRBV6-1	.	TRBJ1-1	ASSGTQVGYTEAF
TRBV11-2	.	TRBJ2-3	ASSLGTTGTDTQY
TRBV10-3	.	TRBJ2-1	AISEVPHNEQF
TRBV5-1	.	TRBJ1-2	ASSLYAGRNYGYT
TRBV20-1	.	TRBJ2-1	SLYNEQF
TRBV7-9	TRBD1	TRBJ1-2	ASLGQGEYGYT
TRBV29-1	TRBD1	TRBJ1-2	SVDGGQGEHGYT
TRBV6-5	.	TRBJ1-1	ASSYSENTEAF
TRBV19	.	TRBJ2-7	ASNRAGGEQY
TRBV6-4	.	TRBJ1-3	ASNIFHSGNTIY
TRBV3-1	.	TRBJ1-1	ASSPAAASTEAF
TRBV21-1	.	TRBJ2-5	ASRCCKGGWNMTQY
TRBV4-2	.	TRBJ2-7	ASSQERGGDDEQY
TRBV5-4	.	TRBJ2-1	ASSLPPSQNEQF
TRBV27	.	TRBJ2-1	ASRPSMRLTYNEQF
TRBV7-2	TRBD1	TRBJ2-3	ASSQGDRGSDTQY
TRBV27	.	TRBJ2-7	ASRSSPTPRGPPSYEQY
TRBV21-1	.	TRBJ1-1	ASSTGGAETEAF
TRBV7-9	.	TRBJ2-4	ASTASAIAKNIQY
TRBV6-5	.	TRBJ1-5	ASSYSVNQPQH
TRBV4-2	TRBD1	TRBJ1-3	ASSQDRGGGIRNTIY
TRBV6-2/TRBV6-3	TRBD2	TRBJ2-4	ASSYLPGREESKNIQY
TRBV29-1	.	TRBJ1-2	SVPDRSGNGYT
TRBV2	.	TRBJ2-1	ASSVPQGSYNEQF
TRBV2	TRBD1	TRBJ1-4	ASSEGGQKNEKLF
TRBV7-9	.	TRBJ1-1	ASSPLTQQGLTEAF
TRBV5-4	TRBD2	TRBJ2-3	ASSPGLAGVSYTQY